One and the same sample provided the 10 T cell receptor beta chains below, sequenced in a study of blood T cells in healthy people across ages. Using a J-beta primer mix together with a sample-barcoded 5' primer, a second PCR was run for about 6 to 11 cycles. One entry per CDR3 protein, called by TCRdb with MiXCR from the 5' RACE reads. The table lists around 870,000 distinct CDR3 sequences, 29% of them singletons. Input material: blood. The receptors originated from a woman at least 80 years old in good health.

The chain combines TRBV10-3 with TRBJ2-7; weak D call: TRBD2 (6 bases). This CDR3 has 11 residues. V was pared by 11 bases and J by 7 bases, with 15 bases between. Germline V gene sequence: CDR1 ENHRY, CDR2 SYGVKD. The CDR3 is CAVSLGGEQYF. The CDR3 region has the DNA TGTGCCGTCTCTCTGGGGGGAGAGCAGTACTTC.

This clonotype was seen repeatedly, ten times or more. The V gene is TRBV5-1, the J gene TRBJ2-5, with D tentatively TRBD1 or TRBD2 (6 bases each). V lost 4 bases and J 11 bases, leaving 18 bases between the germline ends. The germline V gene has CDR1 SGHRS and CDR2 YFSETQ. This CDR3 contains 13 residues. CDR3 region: CASSAQRGDQQYF. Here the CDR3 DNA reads TGCGCCAGCAGCGCCCAGAGGGGGGATCAGCAGTACTTC.

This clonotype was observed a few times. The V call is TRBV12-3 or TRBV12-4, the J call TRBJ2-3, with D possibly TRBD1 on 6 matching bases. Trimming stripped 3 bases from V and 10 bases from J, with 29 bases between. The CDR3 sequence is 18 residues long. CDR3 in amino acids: CASSFPVTARGISDAQYF. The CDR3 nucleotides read TGTGCCAGCAGTTTTCCAGTCACGGCGAGGGGGATTTCGGATGCGCAGTATTTT.

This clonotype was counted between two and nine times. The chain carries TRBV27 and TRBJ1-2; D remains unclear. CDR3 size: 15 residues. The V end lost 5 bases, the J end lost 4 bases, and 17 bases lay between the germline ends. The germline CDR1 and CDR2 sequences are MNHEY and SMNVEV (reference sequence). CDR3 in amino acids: CASSPIRMGSYGYTF. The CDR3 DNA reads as TGTGCCAGCAGTCCAATAAGGATGGGGAGCTATGGCTACACCTTC.

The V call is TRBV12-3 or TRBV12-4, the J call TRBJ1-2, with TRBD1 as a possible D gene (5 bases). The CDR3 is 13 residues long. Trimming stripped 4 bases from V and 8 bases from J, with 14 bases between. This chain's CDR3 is CASSSPRGGGYTF. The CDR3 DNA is TGTGCCAGCAGTTCTCCTAGGGGTGGGGGCTACACCTTC.

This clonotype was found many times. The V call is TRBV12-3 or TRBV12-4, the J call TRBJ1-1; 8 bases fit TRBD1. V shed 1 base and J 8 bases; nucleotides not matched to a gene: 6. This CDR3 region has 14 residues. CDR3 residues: CASSLGTGSSEAFF. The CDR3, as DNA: TGTGCCAGCAGTTTAGGGACAGGGTCTTCAGAAGCTTTCTTT.

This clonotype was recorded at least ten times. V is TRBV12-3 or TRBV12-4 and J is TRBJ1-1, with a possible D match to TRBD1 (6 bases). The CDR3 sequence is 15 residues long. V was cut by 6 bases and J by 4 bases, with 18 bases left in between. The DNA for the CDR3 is TGTGCCAGCAGCAAAAACAGGGCCCGAGGCACTGAAGCTTTCTTT. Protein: CASSKNRARGTEAFF.

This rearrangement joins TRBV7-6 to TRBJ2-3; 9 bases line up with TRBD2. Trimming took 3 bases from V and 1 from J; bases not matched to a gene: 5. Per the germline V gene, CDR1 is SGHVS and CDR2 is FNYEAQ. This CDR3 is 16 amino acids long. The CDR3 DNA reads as TGTGCCAGCAGCTTTTATAGCGGGGGACGCACAGATACGCAGTATTTT. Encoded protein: CASSFYSGGRTDTQYF.

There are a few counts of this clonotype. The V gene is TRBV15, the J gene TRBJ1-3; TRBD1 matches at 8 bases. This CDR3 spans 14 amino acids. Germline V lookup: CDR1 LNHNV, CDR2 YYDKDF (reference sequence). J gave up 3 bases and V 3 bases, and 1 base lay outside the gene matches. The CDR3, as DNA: TGTGCCACCAGCAGGGACAGGGTTGGAAACACCATATATTTT. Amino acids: CATSRDRVGNTIYF.

The CDR3 bases are TGTGCCAGCTCAACCGGGACACCAGTCACCGGGGAGCTGTTTTTT. This encodes CASSTGTPVTGELFF. This chain connects TRBV18 to TRBJ2-2; tentative D call: TRBD1 (6 bases). V lost 5 bases to trimming and J lost 4 bases, with 14 bases between them. Germline CDR1 and CDR2: KGHSH and LQKENI. The CDR3 is made up of 15 amino acids.